This TCR beta chain was recorded in a study of shared clonotypes between healthy human individuals. Study information: There were three CD4 naive, three CD4 memory, two CD8 naive and one CD8 memory plates per donor. The study's findings and limits: Researchers sampled only blood; tissue repertoires likely differ.

CDR1 SGHNT and CDR2 YYREEE come from the germline V gene (reference sequence). The CDR3 extends over 12 amino acids. Trimming at V came to 7 bases and at J to 4 bases, leaving 0 bases not matched to a gene. About this clone itself: Its antigen is not known.

As originally analysed: From ImmunoSEQ came sequences covering only the junction and carrying no quality scores, so filtering differed. The data were produced by immunoSEQ multiplex PCR, yet TCRdb's version contains in-frame clones alone and is incomplete. The DNA was the basis for D and trimming; V, J and clone size are from that table. The table has 330,000 or so clones, approximately 74% seen once. The sequenced material came from memory CD4+ T cells sorted from blood. Documented subset: CD45RA-negative fraction. V and J are TRBV5-4 and TRBJ2-3, with TRBD1 matching 10 bases. This sequence was found in a man aged 25-45 years in good health. CDR3 loop: CASGTGADTQYF. In nucleotides, the CDR3 is TGTGCCAGCGGGACAGGGGCAGATACGCAGTATTTT.